The sequence of this T cell receptor (beta chain) was determined in a study of T cell responses to AZD1222 COVID-19 vaccine. Study-level findings and limits: Repertoire sampling was restricted to post-peak T cell response timepoints.

This clone has only a few counts. Its antigen is as yet unknown. Trimming took 1 base from V and 0 from J, leaving 13 bases between them. The CDR3 totals 17 residues. Germline loops: CDR1 SEHNR, CDR2 FQNEAQ (reference sequence). TCRdb keeps only in-frame clones here, not all; method: immunoSEQ multiplex PCR. There are about 150,000 clones in the sample; 90% to 95% occur only once, and 1.5% lies in the top ten. Sequenced material: peripheral blood, taken 28 days after the second AZD1222 dose. This receptor was obtained from an adult who received the AZD1222 COVID-19 vaccine. The rearrangement joins TRBV7-9 to TRBJ2-4; D not resolved. The CDR3 DNA follows: TGTGCCAGCAGCTTAGGTGGTGGAAATCTAGCCAAAAACATTCAGTACTTC. Translating gives CASSLGGGNLAKNIQYF.